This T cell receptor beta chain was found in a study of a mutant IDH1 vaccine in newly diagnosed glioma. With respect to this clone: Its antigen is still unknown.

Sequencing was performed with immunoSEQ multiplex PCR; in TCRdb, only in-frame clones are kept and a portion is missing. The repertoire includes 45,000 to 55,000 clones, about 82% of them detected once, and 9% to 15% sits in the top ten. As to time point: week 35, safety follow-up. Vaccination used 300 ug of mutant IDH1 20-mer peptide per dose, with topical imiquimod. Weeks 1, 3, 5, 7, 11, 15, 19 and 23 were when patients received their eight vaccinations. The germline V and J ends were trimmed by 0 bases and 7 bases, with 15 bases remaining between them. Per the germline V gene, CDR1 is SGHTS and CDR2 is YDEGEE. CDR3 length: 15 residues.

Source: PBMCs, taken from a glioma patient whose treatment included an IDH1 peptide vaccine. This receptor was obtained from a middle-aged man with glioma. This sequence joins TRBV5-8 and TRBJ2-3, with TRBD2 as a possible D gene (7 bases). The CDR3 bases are TGTGCCAGCAGCTTGGGTCCCGGGGGGCAAAATACGCAGTATTTT. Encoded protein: CASSLGPGGQNTQYF.